The clone carrying this TCR beta chain was observed a few times. Its antigen is undetermined. The CDR3 length is 14 residues. The V and J ends lost 1 base and 9 bases respectively, with 13 bases between them. Germline CDR1 reads SGHDN; CDR2 reads FVKESK. These data are taken from a study of CD8+CD57+ T cells in acquired aplastic anemia. On the study more broadly: The study obtained an average of approximately 3 ug of DNA from sorted CD4+ and CD8+ cells. Study-wide results and caveats: Common to patients and controls were 25 to 30 CD8+ CDR3 sequences.

The template used for profiling TCR beta VDJ and CDR3 was genomic DNA. Using its own MiXCR run on the reads, TCRdb lists one record per CDR3 protein. Among 250,000 or so distinct CDR3 sequences listed, more than 45% were seen once. Whoever was chosen for sequencing had shown CD8+CD57+ cell expansion by flow cytometry. Blood came from patients not yet given any therapy. The source is a human donor with aplastic anemia. The V call is TRBV14, the J call TRBJ2-1; possible D gene TRBD2, 6 bases. Sample: sorted CD4+, CD8+, or CD8+CD57+ T cells (not recorded which) from PBMCs. This CDR3 is CASSQGVAAREQFF. The CDR3 region has the DNA TGTGCCAGCAGCCAAGGGGTAGCGGCTCGTGAGCAGTTCTTC.